These 3 T cell receptor beta chains came from one sample sequenced in a study of T cell responses to AZD1222 COVID-19 vaccine. The method was immunoSEQ multiplex PCR; TCRdb's version includes in-frame clones alone and lacks a portion of them. The profile shows roughly 91,000 clones, over 85% of them singletons. The sequencing here drew on peripheral blood, taken on day 0 of AZD1222 vaccination. The receptors shown here come from an adult in good health.

The sample holds a few counts of this clone. V and J are TRBV27 and TRBJ1-1, with a possible D match to TRBD1 (5 bases). This CDR3 is built from 15 residues. In germline, CDR1 is MNHEY, CDR2 SMNVEV (reference sequence). Between the trimmed V and J ends, which lost 0 bases and 5 bases, there was a span of 13 bases. CDR3 residues: CASSLSNGAGTEAFF. The CDR3 bases are TGTGCCAGCAGTTTATCGAACGGGGCCGGTACTGAAGCTTTCTTT.

This clone was found once. This sequence joins TRBV10-1 and TRBJ2-7; 8 bases are shared with TRBD1. Trimming took 2 bases from V and 7 from J; bases not matched to a gene: 10. The length of the CDR3 is 15 residues. From germline, CDR1 is WNHNN and CDR2 SYGVQD (reference sequence). CDR3 DNA: TGCGCCAGCAGTGAGGGAGGCCGACAGGGGAAGGAGCAGTACTTC. The encoded protein is CASSEGGRQGKEQYF.

The rearrangement uses TRBV19 and TRBJ1-4; TRBD1 matches 7 bases. After removal of 3 bases from V and 6 bases from J, the junction contained 10 bases not matched to a gene. This CDR3 has 16 amino acids. Germline V gene lookup returns CDR1 LNHDA and CDR2 SQIVND (reference sequence). As DNA, the CDR3 is TGTGCCAGTAGTATTCGGACAGGAGGGATAGATGAAAAACTGTTTTTT. This sequence encodes CASSIRTGGIDEKLFF.